This T cell receptor (beta chain) was sequenced for a study of blood T cell repertoires in COVID-19. The method was immunoSEQ multiplex PCR; TCRdb's version includes in-frame clones alone and lacks a portion of them. The data contain under 300,000 clones, 82% of them seen just once; the ten biggest clones take up less than 3.5%. With 8 bases clipped from V and 1 base from J, the junction kept 7 bases outside the gene matches. The CDR3 totals 16 residues. Per the germline V gene, CDR1 is MRHNA and CDR2 is SNTAGT. The clonotype was recovered from a woman aged 18-35 years with acute or convalescent COVID-19. Sequencing was performed on peripheral blood. The rearrangement links TRBV6-4 to TRBJ2-2; 10 nucleotides agree with TRBD2. CDR3: CASQDTSGKNTGELFF. In DNA form, the CDR3 reads TGTGCCAGCCAAGATACTAGCGGGAAGAACACCGGGGAGCTGTTTTTT.